This T cell receptor beta chain was documented in a study of cytomegalovirus exposure and HLA in healthy donors. Study-level information: Inside one of the first data releases sat some 93 million unique TCRs taken from HLA-typed donors.

General study results and limits: Researchers catalogued 164 TCR beta chains as cytomegalovirus-associated. A missense variant in DCLRE1C was later tied to TCR beta V- and J-gene trimming.

Regarding this clone: Its antigen is still unknown.

The CDR3 totals 12 residues. CDR1 is GTSNPN, CDR2 SVGIG, per germline (reference sequence). V was shortened by 2 bases and J by 4 bases, with 8 bases between the two germline ends. Primers included in the PCR were 60 Vbeta and 13 Jbeta primers. The protocol was immunoSEQ multiplex PCR, while the TCRdb copy is restricted to in-frame clones and leaves out a portion. The listing records 150,000 or so clones. This clonotype was obtained from a woman in her 50s in good health and CMV-seronegative. What was sequenced was PBMCs. The rearrangement uses TRBV30 and TRBJ1-2, with a possible D match to TRBD1 (6 bases). The CDR3 here is CAWSNRVYGYTF. The CDR3 DNA reads TGTGCCTGGAGTAACAGGGTCTATGGCTACACCTTC.